A single sample is the source of the 18 T cell receptor beta chains below, sequenced in a study of blood T cell repertoires in COVID-19. Assay: immunoSEQ multiplex PCR; the TCRdb copy retains only in-frame clones and omits some. In the table there are 120,000 to 150,000 clones, 70% to 90% of which are singletons. The sequenced material came from peripheral blood. The receptor set was obtained from a man in his sixties with active or convalescent COVID-19.

The rearrangement links TRBV7-8 to TRBJ2-2; 13 bases line up with TRBD2. This CDR3 region has 16 residues. In germline, CDR1 is SGHVS, CDR2 FQNEAQ. Trimming at V came to 5 bases and at J to 7 bases, leaving 7 bases not matched to a gene. CDR3 DNA: TGTGCCAGCAGCAAACTAGCGGGAGGGTCGGACGGGGAGCTGTTTTTT. Residues: CASSKLAGGSDGELFF.

The chain has TRBV28 and TRBJ2-3, with D possibly matching TRBD1 (6 bases). The CDR3 totals 14 residues. Trimming shortened V by 7 bases and J by 2 bases, and 13 bases separated the two germline ends. In germline, CDR1 is MDHEN, CDR2 SYDVKM. CDR3 residues: CASTITGITDTQYF. The CDR3 DNA follows: TGTGCCAGCACTATTACAGGGATCACAGATACGCAGTATTTT.

The V gene is TRBV27, the J gene TRBJ2-1; TRBD2 might be the D (6 bases). Germline V gene lookup returns CDR1 MNHEY and CDR2 SMNVEV (reference sequence). The ends were cut back, 6 bases at V and 9 bases at J, with 18 bases in the middle. The CDR3 covers 14 residues. CDR3 in DNA: TGTGCCAGCAGCATCCGGGCCAAGCGGGTTGAGCAGTTCTTC. It encodes CASSIRAKRVEQFF.

V usage is TRBV9 and J usage is TRBJ2-5; 7 bases fit TRBD1. In germline, CDR1 is SGDLS, CDR2 YYNGEE. There are 15 residues in the CDR3. Losses at the gene ends were 3 bases for V and 0 bases for J; bases not matched to a gene: 5. Written as DNA, the CDR3 is TGTGCCAGCAGCGCCTCGACAGGGCACCAAGAGACCCAGTACTTC. This translates into CASSASTGHQETQYF.

This chain connects TRBV7-9 to TRBJ1-1; D not resolved. Germline V gene sequence: CDR1 SEHNR, CDR2 FQNEAQ (reference sequence). V lost 5 bases, J lost 7 bases, and 14 bases lay in between. CDR3 length: 13 amino acids. This CDR3 is CASSPKNTLEAFF. The CDR3 nucleotides read TGTGCCAGCAGCCCAAAAAACACCCTTGAAGCTTTCTTT.

The chain combines TRBV6-4 with TRBJ2-3; 9 bases fit TRBD1. The CDR3 spans 15 residues. The ends lost 6 bases at V and 3 bases at J; junction bases unmatched: 7. CDR1 is MRHNA and CDR2 is SNTAGT in the germline V gene. This CDR3 is CASRKQGATTDTQYF. The CDR3 DNA reads as TGTGCCAGCAGAAAACAGGGGGCAACAACAGATACGCAGTATTTT.

The chain carries TRBV30 and TRBJ2-5; maybe TRBD2 (5 bases). Germline-derived CDR1 and CDR2 are GTSNPN and SVGIG (reference sequence). CDR3 size: 14 residues. The V and J ends lost 5 bases and 5 bases respectively, with 18 bases between them. CDR3 protein: CAWGRASPAETQYF. DNA for the CDR3: TGTGCCTGGGGACGCGCTAGCCCCGCGGAGACCCAGTACTTC.

The V gene is TRBV7-8, the J gene TRBJ1-6, with D perhaps TRBD1 (6 bases). CDR1 is SGHVS, CDR2 FQNEAQ, per germline. CDR3 length equals 17 residues. V was shortened by 2 bases and J by 16 bases, with 27 bases between the two germline ends. The CDR3 reads CASSLTRGTHGVEGLHF. The CDR3 DNA is TGTGCCAGCAGCTTAACAAGGGGGACACACGGAGTTGAGGGGCTCCACTTT.

V usage is TRBV27 and J usage is TRBJ1-1; TRBD1 matches 7 bases. The CDR3 loop spans 13 amino acids. J lost 8 bases, V lost 3 bases, and 6 bases had no gene match. CDR1 is MNHEY, CDR2 SMNVEV, per germline (reference sequence). The CDR3 sequence is CASSFGQAGEAFF. In nucleotides, the CDR3 is TGTGCCAGCAGTTTTGGACAGGCCGGCGAAGCTTTCTTT.

V and J are TRBV2 and TRBJ1-2, with 8 bases fitting TRBD1. The CDR3 has 14 amino acids. The germline CDR1 and CDR2 sequences are SNHLY and FYNNEI. Trimming removed 6 bases from V and 4 bases from J; junction bases left unmatched: 7. The CDR3: CASRGGTGPYGYTF. The CDR3 DNA follows: TGTGCCAGCAGGGGGGGGACAGGCCCCTATGGCTACACCTTC.

The chain joins TRBV25-1 to TRBJ1-1; tentatively, D is TRBD1 (6 bases). V was clipped by 6 bases and J by 4 bases, with 15 bases between them. There are 14 residues in the CDR3. The germline V gene encodes CDR1 MGHDK and CDR2 SYGVNS. DNA of the CDR3: TGTGCCAGCAGCGCCTCCACAGGGAGCACTGAAGCTTTCTTT. Its translation is CASSASTGSTEAFF.

The rearrangement joins TRBV11-2 to TRBJ2-2; D is perhaps TRBD2 (6 bases). Germline assignment: CDR1 SGHAT and CDR2 FQNNGV. The CDR3 has 18 amino acids. With 5 bases removed from V and 4 bases from J, the gap between germline ends came to 23 bases. The CDR3 DNA reads TGTGCCAGCAGCCCAGCTCTTGCAGGCGCCGGGGGCACCGGGGAGCTGTTTTTT. It is translated as CASSPALAGAGGTGELFF.

The rearrangement links TRBV12-3 or TRBV12-4 to TRBJ2-7; 8 nucleotides line up with TRBD1. V was pared by 2 bases and J by 7 bases, with 4 bases of the junction left unmatched. CDR3 size: 13 residues. This CDR3 reads CASSLQGASEQYF. DNA for the CDR3: TGTGCCAGCAGTTTACAGGGGGCGAGTGAGCAGTACTTC.

For the CDR3, the DNA is TGTGCCAGCAGCTTTAGCGGGAGGGTATTCGATGAGCAGTTCTTC. Amino acids: CASSFSGRVFDEQFF. The V call is TRBV5-4, the J call TRBJ2-1; TRBD2 aligns across 11 bases. This CDR3 contains 15 residues. Unmatched junction bases numbered 6, after V lost 2 bases and J lost 8 bases. Germline CDR1 reads SGHNT; CDR2 reads YYREEE (reference sequence).

The rearrangement uses TRBV25-1 and TRBJ1-3; D might be TRBD1 (6 bases). V was cut by 3 bases and J by 0 bases, with 6 bases left in between. The CDR3 spans 14 residues. CDR1 MGHDK and CDR2 SYGVNS come from the germline V gene. The CDR3 here is CASSDRGSGNTIYF. The DNA for the CDR3 is TGTGCCAGCAGTGACAGGGGCTCTGGAAACACCATATATTTT.

This chain uses TRBV27 with TRBJ1-5; the D is unclear. Germline-derived CDR1 and CDR2 are MNHEY and SMNVEV (reference sequence). CDR3 length: 14 amino acids. Trimming cost V 3 bases and J 3 bases, with 9 bases left between them. The CDR3 reads CASSFSQNNQPQHF. CDR3 nucleotides: TGTGCCAGCAGTTTTTCACAGAACAATCAGCCCCAGCATTTT.

The chain combines TRBV4-2 with TRBJ2-7; D may be TRBD2 (5 bases). The CDR3 runs 14 residues. Deletions cut 1 base from V and 4 bases from J, with 11 bases between. The V gene's germline CDR1 is LGHNA and CDR2 YNFKEQ. The CDR3 region is CASSQVGGTYEQYF. DNA of the CDR3: TGTGCCAGCAGCCAAGTCGGAGGCACTTACGAGCAGTACTTC.

The chain combines TRBV11-3 with TRBJ2-3; 10 nucleotides line up with TRBD2. Germline CDR1 is SGHNT and CDR2 is YENEEA. Germline trimming cut 5 bases from V and 0 bases from J; bases unmatched to any gene: 5. This CDR3 is built from 16 residues. CDR3 region: CASSTRTSGSTDTQYF. The CDR3 nucleotides read TGTGCCAGCAGCACCAGGACTAGCGGCAGCACAGATACGCAGTATTTT.